This TCR beta chain was captured in a study of T cells in Graves' hyperthyroidism and ophthalmopathy (dated 2019 in TCRdb). Looking at the study overall: Peripheral blood was collected at initial diagnosis, before any treatment. A discovery cohort of about 95 patients, approximately 45 with Graves' ophthalmopathy and 55 to 65 with stable Graves' hyperthyroidism, was used to find distinguishing TCR V-J signatures. Whether ophthalmopathy could be predicted prospectively was tested in an independent validation cohort made up of 18 to 20 hyperthyroidism patients plus 17 patients who later progressed to ophthalmopathy. The approximately 95 discovery patients were divided at random into training and test sets in a 7:3 ratio. The study also compared thyroid tissue and blood T-cell repertoires from roughly six Graves' hyperthyroidism patients. After sampling, hyperthyroidism patients received methimazole starting at 30 mg daily, and ophthalmopathy patients received high-dose intravenous methylprednisolone. The paper reports TCR Vbeta CDR3 sequencing of over 130 peripheral blood samples: approximately 43 ophthalmopathy, about 75 hyperthyroidism and around 17 progressor patients.

The TCR beta CDR3 regions were amplified from the RNA transcripts. The first round of RT-PCR for the TCR CDR3 was performed with the HTBI primer set and the Qiagen OneStep RT-PCR kit. A second multiplex PCR round built the libraries, followed by size selection and purification. Sequencing of the libraries was done on an Illumina HiSeq2000 using paired-end 100 bp reads. On the study's bioinformatics: SOAPnuke was used to process the raw data, removing reads that contained adapters or uncalled bases, had a mean Phred below 15, or lacked an exact match to the constant primer or identifier. COPE v1.2.5 was used to merge the high-quality paired reads, and each unique nucleotide sequence was defined as a clonotype. Clonotypes were aligned to IMGT TRBV, TRBD and TRBJ reference segments using MiTCR v1.1. The analysis included only V-J combinations with a frequency above 0.0001, which together covered about 99% of the repertoires. A TCS score was defined as the ratio between F50 (clonal expansion) and ExV (chaos), using BLOSUM62-based TCRdist between CDR3 peptides within each V-J. Welch's t-statistics and random forest reduced roughly 500 V-J features to 10 to 15, which were used in a naive Bayes classifier (R e1071). TCRdb took the public reads, trimmed them with fastp at Q25, ran MiXCR for clone calling and kept in-frame beta chains. Each entry is one CDR3 protein sequence, shown with its most common DNA and genes. The V and J calls follow TCRdb's processing rather than the paper's. Recorded for this sample are fewer than 400,000 distinct CDR3 sequences; more than 12% of them occurred a single time. Around 28% of the sample comes from the top ten.

Study-wide conclusions, independent of this receptor: No statistical method was used to set the sample size in advance, and investigators knew the group allocation. A 13 V-J signature model separated ophthalmopathy from stable hyperthyroidism, with over 85% sensitivity and 81.08% specificity in cross-validation and 80%/75% in testing. In validation, the model predicted progression to ophthalmopathy with approximately 71% sensitivity and over 72% specificity, a median of 6.5 months before onset. Most expanded thyroid clonotypes (frequency above 0.001) were also found in blood, which suggests that blood repertoires may mirror thyroid immune responses.

This clonotype was detected many times. What this receptor recognizes is not known. It has no much larger one-base neighbor in the sample; base qualities were not kept. In the ophthalmopathy patients, disease was moderately to severely active, with a Clinical Activity Score of 3 or more, a NOSPECS grade of 4 or more, and a duration of less than 3 months. Exclusion was applied to patients with uncontrolled infections, other autoimmune diseases, pregnancy or lactation. Clinical symptoms, serum thyroxine and TRAb, thyroid ultrasound, and orbital computed tomography formed the basis for the diagnoses. PBMCs were isolated from 7.5 to 10 ml of fresh peripheral blood by Ficoll-Paque density gradient centrifugation. Total RNA was extracted with Trizol reagent, and quality was checked on an Agilent 2100 Bioanalyzer. Reading the germline V gene gives CDR1 SQVTM and CDR2 ANQGSEA. The germline ends are 13 bases apart after V is trimmed by 7 bases and J by 7 bases. Inclusive of the bounding cysteine and phenylalanine, the CDR3 is 11 residues long. Of all the DNA, just the CDR3 is kept, 33 bases in frame from base 1.

Sequences were obtained from blood. The sequence derives from a man aged 50-60 years with Graves' ophthalmopathy. The receptor chain draws on TRBV29-1 and TRBJ1-1; the D region possibly corresponds to TRBD1 (5 bases align). This receptor carries the CDR3 CSGRVGGEAFF. At the DNA level, the sequence is TGCAGCGGGCGCGTGGGGGGTGAAGCTTTCTTT.